The 8 T cell receptor beta chains reported below all come from one sample, sequenced in a study of human T cells and chemical hapten exposure. TCRdb fed the RACE reads into MiXCR, producing one record per CDR3 protein. The table includes roughly 200,000 distinct CDR3 sequences, around 22% detected once. Indicated time point: patch test 1, 2 weeks after DPC sensitization. Sample treatment: therapeutic diphenylcyclopropenone sensitization with weekly scalp DPC. The sample was whole blood, taken in connection with sensitization to the hapten diphenylcyclopropenone (DPC). Every receptor here comes from a woman aged 50 to 65 with alopecia areata. Some clones in this sample may be carry-over from other donors' samples.

This chain connects TRBV6-1 to TRBJ2-3; no firm D call. The germline V and J ends were trimmed by 1 base and 6 bases, with 14 bases remaining between them. Germline V gene sequence: CDR1 MNHNS, CDR2 SASEGT. The CDR3 loop spans 15 amino acids. DNA of the CDR3: TGTGCCAGCAGTGAAGACGGCTTTGCCCCCGATACGCAGTATTTT. It specifies CASSEDGFAPDTQYF.

There are a few counts of this clonotype. The CDR3 region has the DNA TGCAGTGCTAGTTATGGGGGGACTGAAGCTTTCTTT. Its translation: CSASYGGTEAFF. This rearrangement joins TRBV20-1 to TRBJ1-1, with a possible D match to TRBD1 (5 bases). The V gene's germline CDR1 is DFQATT and CDR2 SNEGSKA (reference sequence). Trimming left V 3 bases short and J 5 bases short, with 10 bases between. CDR3 length: 12 residues.

The chain links TRBV15 to TRBJ2-3; possibly TRBD1 for D (6 bases). Germline CDR1 and CDR2: LNHNV and YYDKDF (reference sequence). The V end lost 1 base, the J end lost 2 bases, and 10 bases lay between the germline ends. The CDR3 contains 15 residues. The CDR3 DNA sequence: TGTGCCACCAGCAGAGGTCCAGGGGCCACAGATACGCAGTATTTT. Translation: CATSRGPGATDTQYF.

The chain joins TRBV20-1 to TRBJ1-6; 7 bases map to TRBD1. Germline V gene sequence: CDR1 DFQATT, CDR2 SNEGSKA (reference sequence). V dropped 4 bases and J dropped 10; count of bases not matched to a gene: 7. The CDR3 is 13 residues long. The CDR3 DNA reads TGCAGTGCTACGACAGGGTCATTGTCACCCCTCCACTTT. Translation: CSATTGSLSPLHF.

This clonotype occurred many times. The rearrangement joins TRBV12-3 or TRBV12-4 to TRBJ2-5; the D gene is possibly TRBD2 (5 bases). The CDR3 consists of 13 residues. V lost 4 bases and J 1 base, leaving 7 bases between the germline ends. The CDR3 region is CASSSGVQETQYF. In nucleotides, the CDR3 is TGTGCCAGCAGTTCCGGGGTCCAAGAGACCCAGTACTTC.

This clonotype was counted a few times. V gene TRBV18 combines with J gene TRBJ2-3; 9 nucleotides align to TRBD1. V gave up 3 bases and J gave up 3 bases; unmatched junction bases: 4. The CDR3 length is 15 residues. Germline CDR1 is KGHSH and CDR2 is LQKENI. The CDR3 DNA reads TGTGCCAGCTCACCGCGGGGACAGGGTACAGATACGCAGTATTTT. It is translated as CASSPRGQGTDTQYF.

The CDR3 coding sequence is TGCGCCAGCAGCATCTCGGGAGGAGGAGGAGAGACCCAGTACTTC. Translating it yields CASSISGGGGETQYF. This chain uses TRBV5-1 with TRBJ2-5; 7 nucleotides line up with TRBD2. This CDR3 contains 15 residues. The V gene's germline CDR1 is SGHRS and CDR2 YFSETQ. The trim removed 4 bases at V and 4 bases at J, leaving 10 bases unmatched.

V and J are TRBV24-1 and TRBJ2-2; maybe TRBD1 (6 bases). Germline V gene lookup returns CDR1 KGHDR and CDR2 SFDVKD. This CDR3 is built from 16 residues. Deletions cut 5 bases from V and 7 bases from J, with 19 bases between. The CDR3 loop is CATSAVGRGLVGELFF. The DNA for the CDR3 is TGTGCCACCAGTGCGGTGGGCAGGGGCTTGGTCGGGGAGCTGTTTTTT.